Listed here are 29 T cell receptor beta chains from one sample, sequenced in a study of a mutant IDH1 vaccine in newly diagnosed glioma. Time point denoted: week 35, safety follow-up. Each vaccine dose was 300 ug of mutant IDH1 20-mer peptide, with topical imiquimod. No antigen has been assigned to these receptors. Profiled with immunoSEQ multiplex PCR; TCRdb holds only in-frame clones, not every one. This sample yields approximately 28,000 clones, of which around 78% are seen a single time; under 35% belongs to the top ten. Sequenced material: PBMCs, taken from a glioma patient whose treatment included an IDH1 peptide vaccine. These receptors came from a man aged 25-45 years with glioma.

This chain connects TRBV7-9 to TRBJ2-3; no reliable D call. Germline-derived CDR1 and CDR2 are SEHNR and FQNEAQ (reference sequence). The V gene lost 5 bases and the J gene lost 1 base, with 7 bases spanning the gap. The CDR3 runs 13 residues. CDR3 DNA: TGTGCCAGCAGCCCCCAGGGCACAGATACGCAGTATTTT. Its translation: CASSPQGTDTQYF.

The CDR3 sequence: CASSFGTTGGEFMNTEAFF. The CDR3, as DNA: TGCGCCAGCAGCTTCGGGACGACAGGGGGTGAGTTCATGAACACTGAAGCTTTCTTT. The V call is TRBV5-1, the J call TRBJ1-1, with 9 bases lining up with TRBD1. The CDR3 sequence is 19 residues long. The junction had 14 bases not matched to a gene; V was cut back by 2 bases and J by 0 bases. Germline V gene data show CDR1 as SGHRS and CDR2 as YFSETQ.

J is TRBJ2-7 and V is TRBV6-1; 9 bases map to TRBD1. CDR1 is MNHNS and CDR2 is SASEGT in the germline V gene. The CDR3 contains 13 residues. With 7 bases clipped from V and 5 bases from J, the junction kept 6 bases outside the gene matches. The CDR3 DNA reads TGTGCCAGCAACCCGGGACAGGGAGACGAGCAGTACTTC. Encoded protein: CASNPGQGDEQYF.

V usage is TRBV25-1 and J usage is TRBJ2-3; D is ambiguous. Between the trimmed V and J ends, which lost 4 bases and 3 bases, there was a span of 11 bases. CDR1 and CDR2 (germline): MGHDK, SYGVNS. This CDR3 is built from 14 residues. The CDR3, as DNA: TGTGCCAGCAGTGGGGCCTCGATGACAGATACGCAGTATTTT. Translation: CASSGASMTDTQYF.

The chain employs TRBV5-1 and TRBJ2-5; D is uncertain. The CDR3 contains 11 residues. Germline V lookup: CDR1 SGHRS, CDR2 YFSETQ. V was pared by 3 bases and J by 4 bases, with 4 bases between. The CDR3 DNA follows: TGCGCCAGCAGCTCGGGAGAGACCCAGTACTTC. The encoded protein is CASSSGETQYF.

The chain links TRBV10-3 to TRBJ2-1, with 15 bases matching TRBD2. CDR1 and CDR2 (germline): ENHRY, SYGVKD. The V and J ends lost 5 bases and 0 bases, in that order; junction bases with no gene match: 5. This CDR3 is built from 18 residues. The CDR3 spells CAISRTSGRESSYNEQFF. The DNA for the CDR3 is TGTGCCATCAGTCGGACTAGCGGGAGGGAGAGCTCCTACAATGAGCAGTTCTTC.

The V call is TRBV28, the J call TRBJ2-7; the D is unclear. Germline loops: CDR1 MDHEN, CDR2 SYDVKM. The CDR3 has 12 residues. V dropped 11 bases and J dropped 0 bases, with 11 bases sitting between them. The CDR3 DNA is TGTGCCGTTACTTCAAGCTCCTACGAGCAGTACTTC. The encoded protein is CAVTSSSYEQYF.

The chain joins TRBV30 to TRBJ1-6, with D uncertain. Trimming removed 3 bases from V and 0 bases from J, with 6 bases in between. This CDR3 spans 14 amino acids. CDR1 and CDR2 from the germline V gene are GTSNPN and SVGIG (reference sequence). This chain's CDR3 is CAWRGRSYNSPLHF. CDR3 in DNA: TGTGCCTGGAGGGGCCGCTCCTATAATTCACCCCTCCACTTT.

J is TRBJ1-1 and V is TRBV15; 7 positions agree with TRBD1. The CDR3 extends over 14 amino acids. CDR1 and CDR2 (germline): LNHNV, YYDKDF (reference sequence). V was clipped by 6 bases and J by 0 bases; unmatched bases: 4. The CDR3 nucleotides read TGTGCCACCAGTGGTAGGGGGCTGAACACTGAAGCTTTCTTT. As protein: CATSGRGLNTEAFF.

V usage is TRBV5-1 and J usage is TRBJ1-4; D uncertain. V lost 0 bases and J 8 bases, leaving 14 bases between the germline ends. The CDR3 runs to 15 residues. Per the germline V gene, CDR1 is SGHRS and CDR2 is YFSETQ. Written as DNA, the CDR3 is TGCGCCAGCAGCTTGGCCGGGCCAAGTAGCGAAAAACTGTTTTTT. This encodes CASSLAGPSSEKLFF.

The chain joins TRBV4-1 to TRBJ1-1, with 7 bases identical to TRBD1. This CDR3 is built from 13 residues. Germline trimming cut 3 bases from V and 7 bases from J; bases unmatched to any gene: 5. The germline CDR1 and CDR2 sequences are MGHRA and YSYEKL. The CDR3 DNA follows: TGCGCCAGCAGCCACCTCGACAGGGTTGAAGCTTTCTTT. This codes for CASSHLDRVEAFF.

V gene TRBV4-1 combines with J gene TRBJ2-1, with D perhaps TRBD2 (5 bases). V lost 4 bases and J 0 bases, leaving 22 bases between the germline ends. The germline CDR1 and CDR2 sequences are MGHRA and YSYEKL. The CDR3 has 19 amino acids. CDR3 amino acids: CASSPPSGGRTSSYNEQFF. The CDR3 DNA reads TGCGCCAGCAGCCCCCCATCGGGCGGGCGGACGAGCTCCTACAATGAGCAGTTCTTC.

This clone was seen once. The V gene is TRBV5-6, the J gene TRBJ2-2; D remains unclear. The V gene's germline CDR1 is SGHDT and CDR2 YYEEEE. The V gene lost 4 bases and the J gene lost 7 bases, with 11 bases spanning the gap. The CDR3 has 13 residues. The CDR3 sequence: CASSPGRNGELFF. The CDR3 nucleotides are TGTGCCAGCAGCCCAGGACGGAACGGGGAGCTGTTTTTT.

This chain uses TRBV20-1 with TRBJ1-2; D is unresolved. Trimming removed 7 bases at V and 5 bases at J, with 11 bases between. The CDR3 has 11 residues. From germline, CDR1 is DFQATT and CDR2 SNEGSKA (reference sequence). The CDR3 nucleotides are TGCAGTGGAGGAAACACATATGGCTACACCTTC. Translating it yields CSGGNTYGYTF.

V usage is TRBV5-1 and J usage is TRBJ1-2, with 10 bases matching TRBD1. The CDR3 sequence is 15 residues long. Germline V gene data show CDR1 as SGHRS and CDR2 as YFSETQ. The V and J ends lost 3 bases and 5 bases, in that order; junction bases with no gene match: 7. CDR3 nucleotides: TGCGCCAGCAGCTGGACTGACAGGGGGCAATATGGCTACACCTTC. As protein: CASSWTDRGQYGYTF.

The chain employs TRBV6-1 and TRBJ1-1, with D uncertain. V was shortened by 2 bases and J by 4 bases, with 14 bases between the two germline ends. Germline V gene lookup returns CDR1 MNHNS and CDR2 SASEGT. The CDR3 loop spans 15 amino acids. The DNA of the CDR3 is TGTGCCAGCAGTGAAATCGCGGGAGATCGCACTGAAGCTTTCTTT. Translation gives CASSEIAGDRTEAFF.

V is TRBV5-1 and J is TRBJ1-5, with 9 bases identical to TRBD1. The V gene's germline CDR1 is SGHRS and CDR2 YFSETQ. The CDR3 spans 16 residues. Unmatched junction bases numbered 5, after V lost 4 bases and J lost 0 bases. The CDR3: CASSPGTGSSNQPQHF. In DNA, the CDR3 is TGCGCCAGCAGCCCAGGGACAGGGAGTAGCAATCAGCCCCAGCATTTT. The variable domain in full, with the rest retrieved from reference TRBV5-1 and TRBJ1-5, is KAGVTQTPRYLIKTRGQQVTLSCSPISGHRSVSWYQQTPGQGLQFLFEYFSETQRNKGNFPGRFSGRQFSNSRSEMNVSTLELGDSALYLCASSPGTGSSNQPQHFGDGTRLSIL.

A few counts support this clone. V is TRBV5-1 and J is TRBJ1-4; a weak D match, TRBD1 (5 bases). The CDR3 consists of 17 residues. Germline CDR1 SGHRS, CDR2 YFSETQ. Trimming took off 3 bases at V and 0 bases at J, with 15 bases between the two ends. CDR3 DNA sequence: TGCGCCAGCAGCTCCTTTGACAGCTTTGCAACTAATGAAAAACTGTTTTTT. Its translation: CASSSFDSFATNEKLFF.

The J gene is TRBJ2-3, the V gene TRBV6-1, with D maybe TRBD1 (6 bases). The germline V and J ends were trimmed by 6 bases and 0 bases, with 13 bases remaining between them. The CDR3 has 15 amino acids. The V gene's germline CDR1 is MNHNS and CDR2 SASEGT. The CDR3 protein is CASSLDSISTDTQYF. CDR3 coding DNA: TGTGCCAGCAGCCTGGACAGTATCAGCACAGATACGCAGTATTTT.

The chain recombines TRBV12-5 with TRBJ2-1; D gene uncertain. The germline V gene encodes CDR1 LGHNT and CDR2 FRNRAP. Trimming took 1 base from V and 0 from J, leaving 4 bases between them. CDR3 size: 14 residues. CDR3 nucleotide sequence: TGTGCTAGTGGTTTGGCGGGCTCCTACAATGAGCAGTTCTTC. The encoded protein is CASGLAGSYNEQFF. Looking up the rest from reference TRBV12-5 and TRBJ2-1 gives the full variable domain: DARVTQTPRHKVTEMGQEVTMRCQPILGHNTVFWYRQTMMQGLELLAYFRNRAPLDDSGMPKDRFSAEMPDATLATLKIQPSEPRDSAVYFCASGLAGSYNEQFFGPGTRLTVL.

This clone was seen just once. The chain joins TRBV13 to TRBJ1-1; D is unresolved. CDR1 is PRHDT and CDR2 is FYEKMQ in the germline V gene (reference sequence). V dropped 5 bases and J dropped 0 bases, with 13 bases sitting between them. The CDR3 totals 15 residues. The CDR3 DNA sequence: TGTGCCAGCAGCCTAGCGGTCAGGATGAACACTGAAGCTTTCTTT. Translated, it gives CASSLAVRMNTEAFF.

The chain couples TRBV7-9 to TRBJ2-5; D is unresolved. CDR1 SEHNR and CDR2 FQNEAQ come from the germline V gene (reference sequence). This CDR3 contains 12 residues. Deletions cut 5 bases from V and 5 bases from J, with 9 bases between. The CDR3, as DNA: TGTGCCAGCAGCCCCCATCGTGAGACCCAGTACTTC. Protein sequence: CASSPHRETQYF.

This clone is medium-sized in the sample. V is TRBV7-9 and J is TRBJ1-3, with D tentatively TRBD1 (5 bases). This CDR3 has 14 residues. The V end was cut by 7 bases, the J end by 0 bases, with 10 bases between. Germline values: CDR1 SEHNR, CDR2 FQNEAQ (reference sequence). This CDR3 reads CASTDSFSGNTIYF. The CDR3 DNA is TGTGCCAGCACCGACAGCTTCTCTGGAAACACCATATATTTT. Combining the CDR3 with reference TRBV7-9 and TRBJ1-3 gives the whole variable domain DTGVSQNPRHKITKRGQNVTFRCDPISEHNRLYWYRQTLGQGPEFLTYFQNEAQLEKSRLLSDRFSAERPKGSFSTLEIQRTEQGDSAMYLCASTDSFSGNTIYFGEGSWLTVV.

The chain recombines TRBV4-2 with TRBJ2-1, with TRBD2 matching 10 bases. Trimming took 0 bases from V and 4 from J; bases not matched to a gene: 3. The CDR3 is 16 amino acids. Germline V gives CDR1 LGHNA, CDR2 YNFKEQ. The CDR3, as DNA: TGTGCCAGCAGCCAAGATTCTAGCGGGGGATACAATGAGCAGTTCTTC. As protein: CASSQDSSGGYNEQFF.

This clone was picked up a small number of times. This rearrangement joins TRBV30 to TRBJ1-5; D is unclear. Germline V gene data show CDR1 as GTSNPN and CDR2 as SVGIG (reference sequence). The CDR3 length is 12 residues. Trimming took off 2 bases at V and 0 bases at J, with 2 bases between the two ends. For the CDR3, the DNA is TGTGCCTGGAGTCTTAGCAATCAGCCCCAGCATTTT. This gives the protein CAWSLSNQPQHF.

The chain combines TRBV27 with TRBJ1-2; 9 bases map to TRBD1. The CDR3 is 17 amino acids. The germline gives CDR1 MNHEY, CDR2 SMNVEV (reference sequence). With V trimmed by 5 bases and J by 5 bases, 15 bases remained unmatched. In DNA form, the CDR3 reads TGTGCCAGCAGTAGCCACGCCCCCGGGACAGGGTCGTATGGCTACACCTTC. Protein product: CASSSHAPGTGSYGYTF.

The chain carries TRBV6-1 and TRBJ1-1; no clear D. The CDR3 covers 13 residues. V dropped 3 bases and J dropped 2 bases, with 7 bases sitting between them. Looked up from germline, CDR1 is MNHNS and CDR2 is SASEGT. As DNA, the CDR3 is TGTGCCAGCAGTGACGGGCCCAACACTGAAGCTTTCTTT. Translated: CASSDGPNTEAFF.

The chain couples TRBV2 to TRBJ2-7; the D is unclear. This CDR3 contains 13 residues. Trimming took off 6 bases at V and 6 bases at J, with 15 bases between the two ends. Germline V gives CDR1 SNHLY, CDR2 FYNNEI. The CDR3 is CASRFGPLREQYF. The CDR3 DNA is TGTGCCAGCAGATTCGGACCGCTTCGCGAGCAGTACTTC. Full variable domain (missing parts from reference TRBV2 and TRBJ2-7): EPEVTQTPSHQVTQMGQEVILRCVPISNHLYFYWYRQILGQKVEFLVSFYNNEISEKSEIFDDQFSVERPDGSNFTLKIRSTKLEDSAMYFCASRFGPLREQYFGPGTRLTVT.

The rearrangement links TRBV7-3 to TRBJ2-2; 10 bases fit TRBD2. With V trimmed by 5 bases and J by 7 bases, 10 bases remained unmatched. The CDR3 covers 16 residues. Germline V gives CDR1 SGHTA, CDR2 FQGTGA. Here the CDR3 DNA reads TGTGCCAGCAGCCTCCTAGCGGGGGCCCCGGACGGGGAGCTGTTTTTT. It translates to CASSLLAGAPDGELFF.